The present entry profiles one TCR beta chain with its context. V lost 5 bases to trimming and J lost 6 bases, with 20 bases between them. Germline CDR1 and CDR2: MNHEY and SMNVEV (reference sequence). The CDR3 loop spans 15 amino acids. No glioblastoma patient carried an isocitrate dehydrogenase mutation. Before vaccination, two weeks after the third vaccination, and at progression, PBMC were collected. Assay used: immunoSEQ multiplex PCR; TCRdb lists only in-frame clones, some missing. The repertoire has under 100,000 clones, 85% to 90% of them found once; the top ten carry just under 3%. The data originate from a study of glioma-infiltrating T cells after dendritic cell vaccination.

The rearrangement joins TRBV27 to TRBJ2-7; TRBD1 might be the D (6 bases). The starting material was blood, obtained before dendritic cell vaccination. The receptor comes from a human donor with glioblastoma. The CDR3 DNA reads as TGTGCCAGCAGTACAGGGATCAATTCGTGGGGCGAGCAGTACTTC. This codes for CASSTGINSWGEQYF.